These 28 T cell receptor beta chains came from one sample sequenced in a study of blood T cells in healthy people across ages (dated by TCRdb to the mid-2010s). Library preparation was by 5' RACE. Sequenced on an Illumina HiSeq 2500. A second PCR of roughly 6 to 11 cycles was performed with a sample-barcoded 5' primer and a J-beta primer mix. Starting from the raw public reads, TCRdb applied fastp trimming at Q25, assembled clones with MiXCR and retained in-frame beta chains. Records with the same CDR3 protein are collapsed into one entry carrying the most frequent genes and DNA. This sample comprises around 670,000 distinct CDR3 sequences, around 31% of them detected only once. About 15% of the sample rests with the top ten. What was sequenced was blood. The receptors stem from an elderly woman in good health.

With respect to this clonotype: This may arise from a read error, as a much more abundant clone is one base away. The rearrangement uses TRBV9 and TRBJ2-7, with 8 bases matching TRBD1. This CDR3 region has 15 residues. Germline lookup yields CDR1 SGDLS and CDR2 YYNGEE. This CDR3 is CANSPTGQATYEQYF. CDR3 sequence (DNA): TGTGCCAACAGCCCTACGGGACAGGCAACCTACGAGCAGTACTTC. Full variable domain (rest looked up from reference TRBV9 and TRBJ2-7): DSGVTQTPKHLITATGQRVTLRCSPRSGDLSVYWYQQSLDQGLQFLIQYYNGEERAKGNILERFSAQQFPDLHSELNLSSLELGDSALYFCANSPTGQATYEQYFGPGTRLTVT.

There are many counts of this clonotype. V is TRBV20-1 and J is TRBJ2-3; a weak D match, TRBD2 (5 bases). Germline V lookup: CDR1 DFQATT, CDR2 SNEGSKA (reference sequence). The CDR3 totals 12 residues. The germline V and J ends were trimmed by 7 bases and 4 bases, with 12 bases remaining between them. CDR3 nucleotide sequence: TGCAGTGGAGGGCTAGCAGCAGATACGCAGTATTTT. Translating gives CSGGLAADTQYF.

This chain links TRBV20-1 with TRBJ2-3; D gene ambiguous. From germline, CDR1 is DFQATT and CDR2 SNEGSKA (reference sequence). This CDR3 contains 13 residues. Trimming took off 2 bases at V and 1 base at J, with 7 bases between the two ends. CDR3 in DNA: TGCAGTGCTAGACCCGGAGGCACAGATACGCAGTATTTT. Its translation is CSARPGGTDTQYF.

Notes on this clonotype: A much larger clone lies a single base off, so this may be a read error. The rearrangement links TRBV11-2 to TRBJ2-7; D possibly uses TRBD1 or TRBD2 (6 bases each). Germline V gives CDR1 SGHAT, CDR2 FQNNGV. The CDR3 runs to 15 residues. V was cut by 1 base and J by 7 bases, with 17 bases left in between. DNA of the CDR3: TGTGCCAGCAGCTTAGCTACAGGGAGGTGTGAAGAGCAGTACTTC. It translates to CASSLATGRCEEQYF.

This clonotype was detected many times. In DNA form, the CDR3 reads TGCGCCAGCAGCTTGGCTACTAGCGGGGTAAATGAGCAGTACTTC. Translation gives CASSLATSGVNEQYF. The J gene is TRBJ2-5, the V gene TRBV5-1; 10 bases match TRBD2. The length of the CDR3 is 15 residues. Germline V CDR1 and CDR2: SGHRS, YFSETQ. The V gene end was trimmed by 0 bases and the J gene end by 11 bases; junction bases not matched to a gene: 10. Supplemented by reference TRBV5-1 and TRBJ2-5, the full variable domain reads KAGVTQTPRYLIKTRGQQVTLSCSPISGHRSVSWYQQTPGQGLQFLFEYFSETQRNKGNFPGRFSGRQFSNSRSEMNVSTLELGDSALYLCASSLATSGVNEQYFGPGTRLLVL.

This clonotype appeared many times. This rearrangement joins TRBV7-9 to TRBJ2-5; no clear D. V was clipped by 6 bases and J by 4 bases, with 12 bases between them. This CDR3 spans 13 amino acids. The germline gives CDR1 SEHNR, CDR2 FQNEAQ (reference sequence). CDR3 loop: CASREKGRETQYF. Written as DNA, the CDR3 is TGTGCCAGCAGAGAGAAGGGTAGAGAGACCCAGTACTTC.

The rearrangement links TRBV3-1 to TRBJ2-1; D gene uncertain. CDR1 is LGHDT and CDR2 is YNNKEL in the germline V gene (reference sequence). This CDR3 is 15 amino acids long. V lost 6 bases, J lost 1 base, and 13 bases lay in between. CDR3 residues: CASRPHGASYNEQFF. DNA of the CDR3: TGTGCCAGCAGACCCCACGGTGCGTCCTACAATGAGCAGTTCTTC.

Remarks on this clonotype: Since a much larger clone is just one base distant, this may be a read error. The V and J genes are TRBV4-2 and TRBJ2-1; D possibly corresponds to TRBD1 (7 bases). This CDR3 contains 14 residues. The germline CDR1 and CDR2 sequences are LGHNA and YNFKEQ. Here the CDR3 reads CVSSPPGGGYEQFF. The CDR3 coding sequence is TGTGTCAGCAGCCCTCCCGGAGGGGGCTATGAGCAGTTCTTC.

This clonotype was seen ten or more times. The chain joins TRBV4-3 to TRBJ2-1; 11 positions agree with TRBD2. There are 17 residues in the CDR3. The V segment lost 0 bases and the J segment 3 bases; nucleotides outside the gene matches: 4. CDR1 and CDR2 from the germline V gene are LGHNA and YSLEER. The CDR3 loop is CASSQEPSGGIYNEQFF. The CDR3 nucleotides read TGCGCCAGCAGCCAAGAACCTAGCGGGGGGATCTACAATGAGCAGTTCTTC.

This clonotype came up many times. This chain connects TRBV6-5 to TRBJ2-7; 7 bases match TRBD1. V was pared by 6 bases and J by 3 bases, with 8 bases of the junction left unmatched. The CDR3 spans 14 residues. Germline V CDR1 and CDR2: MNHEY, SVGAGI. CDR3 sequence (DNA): TGTGCCAGCAGAAAAACCGGGACAGTCTACGAGCAGTACTTC. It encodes CASRKTGTVYEQYF.

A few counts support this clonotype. The CDR3 reads CSASSWSSGGAYTQYF. CDR3 sequence (DNA): TGCAGTGCTTCCTCCTGGTCTAGCGGGGGGGCCTATACGCAGTATTTT. The chain links TRBV20-1 to TRBJ2-3, with 12 bases fitting TRBD2. The ends lost 5 bases at V and 7 bases at J; junction bases unmatched: 13. CDR1 is DFQATT and CDR2 is SNEGSKA in the germline V gene (reference sequence). The CDR3 is 16 amino acids.

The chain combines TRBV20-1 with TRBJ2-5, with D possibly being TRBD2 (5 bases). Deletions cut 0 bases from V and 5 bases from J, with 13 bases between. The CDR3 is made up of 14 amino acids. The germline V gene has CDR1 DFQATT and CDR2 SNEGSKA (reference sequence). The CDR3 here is CSARDIGRGETQYF. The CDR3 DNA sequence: TGCAGTGCTAGAGATATCGGGCGCGGGGAGACCCAGTACTTC.

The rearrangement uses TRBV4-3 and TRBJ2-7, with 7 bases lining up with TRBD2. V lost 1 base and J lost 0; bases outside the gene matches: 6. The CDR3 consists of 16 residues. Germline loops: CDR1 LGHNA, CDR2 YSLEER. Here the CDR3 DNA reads TGCGCCAGCAGCCAAGCAGTAGGCGGGAGCTCCTACGAGCAGTACTTC. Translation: CASSQAVGGSSYEQYF.

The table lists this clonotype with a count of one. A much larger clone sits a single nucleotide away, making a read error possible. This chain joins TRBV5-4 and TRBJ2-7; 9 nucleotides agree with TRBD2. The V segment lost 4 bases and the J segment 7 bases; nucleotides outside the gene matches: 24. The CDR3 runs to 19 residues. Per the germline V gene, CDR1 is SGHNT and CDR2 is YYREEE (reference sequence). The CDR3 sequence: CASSPKGGGALASYNEQYF. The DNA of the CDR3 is TGTGCCAGCAGCCCCAAGGGCGGGGGGGCCTTGGCCTCCTACAATGAGCAGTACTTC.

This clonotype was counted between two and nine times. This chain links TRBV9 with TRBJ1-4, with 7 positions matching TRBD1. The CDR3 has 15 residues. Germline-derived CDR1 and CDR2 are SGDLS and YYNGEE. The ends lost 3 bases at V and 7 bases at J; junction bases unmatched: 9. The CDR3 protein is CASSERQGWGEKLFF. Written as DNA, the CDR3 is TGTGCCAGCAGCGAGAGACAGGGTTGGGGTGAAAAACTGTTTTTT.

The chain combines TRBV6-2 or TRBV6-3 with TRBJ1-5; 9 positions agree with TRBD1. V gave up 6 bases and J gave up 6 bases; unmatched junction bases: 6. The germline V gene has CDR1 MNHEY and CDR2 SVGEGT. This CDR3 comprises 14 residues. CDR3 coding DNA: TGTGCCAGCAGAACAACAGGGGGCCTTCAGCCCCAGCATTTT. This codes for CASRTTGGLQPQHF.

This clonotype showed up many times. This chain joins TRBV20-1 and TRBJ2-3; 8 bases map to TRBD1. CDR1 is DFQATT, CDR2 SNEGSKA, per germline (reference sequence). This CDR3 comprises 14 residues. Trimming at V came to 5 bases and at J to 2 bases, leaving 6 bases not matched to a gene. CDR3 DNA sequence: TGCAGTGCTCAGGGGGCCGGATTCACAGATACGCAGTATTTT. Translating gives CSAQGAGFTDTQYF.

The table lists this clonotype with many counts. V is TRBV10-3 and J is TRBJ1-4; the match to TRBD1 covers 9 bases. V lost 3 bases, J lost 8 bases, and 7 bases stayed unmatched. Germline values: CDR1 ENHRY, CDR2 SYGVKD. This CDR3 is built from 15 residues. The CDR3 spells CAISEMGQGNEKLFF. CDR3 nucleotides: TGTGCCATCAGTGAAATGGGACAGGGTAACGAAAAACTGTTTTTT.

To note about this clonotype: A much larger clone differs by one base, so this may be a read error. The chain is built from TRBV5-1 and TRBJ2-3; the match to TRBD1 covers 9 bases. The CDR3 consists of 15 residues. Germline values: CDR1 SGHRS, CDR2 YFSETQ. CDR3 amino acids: CASSPRTGDTDTRYF. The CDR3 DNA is TGCGCCAGCAGCCCTCGGACAGGGGACACAGATACGCGGTATTTT.

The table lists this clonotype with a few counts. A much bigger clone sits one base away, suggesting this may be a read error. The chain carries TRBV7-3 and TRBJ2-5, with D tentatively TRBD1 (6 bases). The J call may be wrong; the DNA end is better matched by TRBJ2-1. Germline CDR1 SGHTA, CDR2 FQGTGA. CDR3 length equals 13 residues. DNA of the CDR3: TGTGCCAGCAGCTGGAAGGGGGAGAAGACCCAGTTCTTC. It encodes CASSWKGEKTQFF.

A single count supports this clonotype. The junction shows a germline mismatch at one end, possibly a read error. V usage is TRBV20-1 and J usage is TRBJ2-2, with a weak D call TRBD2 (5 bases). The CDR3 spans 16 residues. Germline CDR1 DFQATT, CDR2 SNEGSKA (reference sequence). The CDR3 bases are TGCAGTGCTAGAGCAGAGGGTCAGGAGAACACCGGGGAGCCGTTTTTT. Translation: CSARAEGQENTGEPFF.

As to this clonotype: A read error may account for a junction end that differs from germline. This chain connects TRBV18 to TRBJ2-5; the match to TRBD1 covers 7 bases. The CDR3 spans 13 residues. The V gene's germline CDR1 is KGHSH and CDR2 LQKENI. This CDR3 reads CASSLGQQGTQYF. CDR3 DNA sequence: TGTGCCAGCTCACTGGGACAGCAAGGGACCCAGTACTTC. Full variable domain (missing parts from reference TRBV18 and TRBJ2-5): NAGVMQNPRHLVRRRGQEARLRCSPMKGHSHVYWYRQLPEEGLKFMVYLQKENIIDESGMPKERFSAEFPKEGPSILRIQQVVRGDSAAYFCASSLGQQGTQYFGPGTRLLVL.

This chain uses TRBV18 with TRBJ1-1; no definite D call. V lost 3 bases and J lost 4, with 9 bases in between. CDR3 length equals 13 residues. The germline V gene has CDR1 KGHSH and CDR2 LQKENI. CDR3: CASSPLVTTEAFF. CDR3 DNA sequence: TGTGCCAGCTCACCCCTTGTAACCACTGAAGCTTTCTTT.

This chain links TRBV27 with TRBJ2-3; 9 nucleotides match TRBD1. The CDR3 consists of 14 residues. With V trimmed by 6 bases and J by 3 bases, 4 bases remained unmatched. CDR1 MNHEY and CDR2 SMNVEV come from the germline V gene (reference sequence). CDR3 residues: CASRPGQGTDTQYF. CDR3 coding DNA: TGTGCCAGCAGACCGGGACAGGGTACAGATACGCAGTATTTT.

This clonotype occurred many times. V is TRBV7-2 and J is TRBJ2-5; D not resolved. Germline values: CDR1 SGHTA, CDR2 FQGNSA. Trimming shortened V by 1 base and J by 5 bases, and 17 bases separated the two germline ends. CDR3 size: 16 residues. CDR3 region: CASSLESRFALETQYF. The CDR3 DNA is TGTGCCAGCAGCTTAGAGAGCCGGTTCGCACTGGAGACCCAGTACTTC.

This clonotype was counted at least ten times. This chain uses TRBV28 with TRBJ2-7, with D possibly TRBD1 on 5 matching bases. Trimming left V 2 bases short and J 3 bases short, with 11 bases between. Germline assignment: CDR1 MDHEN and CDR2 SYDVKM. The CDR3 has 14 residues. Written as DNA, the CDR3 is TGTGCCAGCAGTTTAATCGGGCAGGGCTACGAGCAGTACTTC. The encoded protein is CASSLIGQGYEQYF.

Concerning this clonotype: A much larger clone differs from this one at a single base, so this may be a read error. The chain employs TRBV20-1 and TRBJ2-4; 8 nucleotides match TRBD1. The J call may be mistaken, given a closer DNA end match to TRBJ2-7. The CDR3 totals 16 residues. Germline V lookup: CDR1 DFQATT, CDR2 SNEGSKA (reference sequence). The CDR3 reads CSARAPRTGSTYEQYF. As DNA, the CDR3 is TGCAGTGCTAGAGCTCCCCGGACAGGGTCCACCTACGAGCAGTACTTC.

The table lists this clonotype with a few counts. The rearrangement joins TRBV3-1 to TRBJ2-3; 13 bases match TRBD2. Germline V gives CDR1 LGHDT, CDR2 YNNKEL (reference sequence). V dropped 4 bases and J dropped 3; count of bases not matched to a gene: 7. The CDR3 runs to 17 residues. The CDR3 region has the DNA TGTGCCAGCAGCCCGCTAACGACTAGCGGGGGGACAGATACGCAGTATTTT. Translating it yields CASSPLTTSGGTDTQYF.